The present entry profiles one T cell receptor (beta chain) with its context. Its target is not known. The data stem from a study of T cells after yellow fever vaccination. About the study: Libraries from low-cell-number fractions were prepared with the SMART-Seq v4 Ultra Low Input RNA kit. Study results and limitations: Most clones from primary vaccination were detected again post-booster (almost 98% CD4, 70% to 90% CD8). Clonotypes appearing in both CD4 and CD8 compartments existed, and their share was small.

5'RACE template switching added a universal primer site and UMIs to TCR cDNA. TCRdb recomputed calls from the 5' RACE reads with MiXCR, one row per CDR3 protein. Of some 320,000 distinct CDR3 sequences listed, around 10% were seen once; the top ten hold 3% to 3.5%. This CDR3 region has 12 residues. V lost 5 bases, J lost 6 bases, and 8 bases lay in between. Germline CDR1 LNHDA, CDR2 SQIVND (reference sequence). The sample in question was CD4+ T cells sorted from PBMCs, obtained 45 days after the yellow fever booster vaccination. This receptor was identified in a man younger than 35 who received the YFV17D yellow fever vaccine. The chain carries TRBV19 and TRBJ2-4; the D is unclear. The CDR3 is CASSSWGNIQYF. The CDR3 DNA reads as TGTGCCAGTAGTTCCTGGGGAAACATTCAGTACTTC.